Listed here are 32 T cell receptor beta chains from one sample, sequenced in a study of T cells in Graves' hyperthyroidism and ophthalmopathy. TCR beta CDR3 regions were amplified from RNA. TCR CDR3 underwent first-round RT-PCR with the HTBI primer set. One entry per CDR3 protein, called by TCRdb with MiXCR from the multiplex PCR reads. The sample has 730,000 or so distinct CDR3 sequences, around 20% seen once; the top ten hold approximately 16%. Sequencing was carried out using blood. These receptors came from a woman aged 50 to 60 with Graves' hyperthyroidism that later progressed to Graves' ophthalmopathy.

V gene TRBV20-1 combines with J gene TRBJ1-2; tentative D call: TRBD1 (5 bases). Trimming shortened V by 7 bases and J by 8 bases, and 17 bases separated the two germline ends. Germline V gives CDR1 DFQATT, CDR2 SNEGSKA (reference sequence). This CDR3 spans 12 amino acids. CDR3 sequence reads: CSVGRTNSGYTF. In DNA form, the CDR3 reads TGCAGTGTGGGGCGGACCAATTCGGGCTACACCTTC.

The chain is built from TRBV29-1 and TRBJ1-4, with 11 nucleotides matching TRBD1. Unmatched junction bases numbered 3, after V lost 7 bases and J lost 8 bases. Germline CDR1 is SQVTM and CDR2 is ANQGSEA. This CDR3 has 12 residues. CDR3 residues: CSARDRGEKLFF. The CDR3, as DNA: TGCAGCGCCAGGGACAGGGGGGAAAAACTGTTTTTT. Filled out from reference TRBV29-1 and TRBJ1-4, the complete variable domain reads SAVISQKPSRDICQRGTSLTIQCQVDSQVTMMFWYRQQPGQSLTLIATANQGSEATYESGFVIDKFPISRPNLTFSTLTVSNMSPEDSSIYLCSARDRGEKLFFGSGTQLSVL.

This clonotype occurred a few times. CDR3 protein: CASSPTNFRRYGYTF. The CDR3 coding sequence is TGTGCCAGCAGCCCGACCAACTTCCGACGATATGGCTACACCTTC. This chain uses TRBV13 with TRBJ1-2, with D unresolved. The germline gives CDR1 PRHDT, CDR2 FYEKMQ (reference sequence). Trimming stripped 5 bases from V and 5 bases from J, with 18 bases between. The CDR3 contains 15 residues.

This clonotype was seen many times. The DNA for the CDR3 is TGCAGTGCTAGCCCTGGAAGCGGGGCTCGCTACGAGCAGTACTTC. Its protein is CSASPGSGARYEQYF. The chain carries TRBV20-1 and TRBJ2-7; 7 nucleotides align to TRBD2. Unmatched junction bases numbered 11, after V lost 3 bases and J lost 3 bases. Germline CDR1 DFQATT, CDR2 SNEGSKA (reference sequence). The CDR3 contains 15 residues.

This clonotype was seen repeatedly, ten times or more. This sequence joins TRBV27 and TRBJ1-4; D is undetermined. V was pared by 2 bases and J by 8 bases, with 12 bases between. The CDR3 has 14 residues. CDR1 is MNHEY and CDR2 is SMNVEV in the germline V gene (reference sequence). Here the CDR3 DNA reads TGTGCCAGCAGTTTAAAGGGTCGTCCAGAAAAACTGTTTTTT. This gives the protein CASSLKGRPEKLFF.

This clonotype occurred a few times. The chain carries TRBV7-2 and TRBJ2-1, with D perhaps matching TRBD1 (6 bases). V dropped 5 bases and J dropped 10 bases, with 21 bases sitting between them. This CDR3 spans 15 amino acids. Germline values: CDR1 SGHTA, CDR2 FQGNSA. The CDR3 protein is CASSAIEGVLREQFF. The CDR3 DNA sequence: TGTGCCAGCAGCGCAATTGAGGGGGTCCTACGAGAGCAGTTCTTC.

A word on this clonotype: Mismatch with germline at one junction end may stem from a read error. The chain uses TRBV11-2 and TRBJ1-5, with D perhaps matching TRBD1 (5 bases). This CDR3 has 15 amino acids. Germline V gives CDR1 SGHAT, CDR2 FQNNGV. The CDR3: CAGSIGDYGNQPQHF. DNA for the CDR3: TGTGCCGGCAGCATAGGGGATTATGGCAATCAGCCCCAGCATTTT.

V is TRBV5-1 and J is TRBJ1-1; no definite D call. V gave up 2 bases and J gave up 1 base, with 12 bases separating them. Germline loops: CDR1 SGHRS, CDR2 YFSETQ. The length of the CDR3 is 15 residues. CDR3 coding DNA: TGCGCCAGCAGCTTCGGACCCCTCCAGAACACTGAAGCTTTCTTT. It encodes CASSFGPLQNTEAFF.

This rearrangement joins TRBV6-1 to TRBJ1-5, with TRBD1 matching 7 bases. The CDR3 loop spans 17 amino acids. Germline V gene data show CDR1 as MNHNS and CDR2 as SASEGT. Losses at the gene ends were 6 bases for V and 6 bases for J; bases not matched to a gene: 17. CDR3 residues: CASRRDRARSYAQPQHF. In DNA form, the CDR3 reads TGTGCCAGCAGGCGCGACAGGGCTAGGTCTTATGCTCAGCCCCAGCATTTT.

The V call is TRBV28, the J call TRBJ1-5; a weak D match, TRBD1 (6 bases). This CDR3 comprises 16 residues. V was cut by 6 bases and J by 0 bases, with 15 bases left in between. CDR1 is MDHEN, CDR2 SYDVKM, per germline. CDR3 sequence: CASRRGGTLSNQPQHF. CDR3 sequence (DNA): TGTGCCAGCAGGAGGGGGGGGACTCTTAGCAATCAGCCCCAGCATTTT.

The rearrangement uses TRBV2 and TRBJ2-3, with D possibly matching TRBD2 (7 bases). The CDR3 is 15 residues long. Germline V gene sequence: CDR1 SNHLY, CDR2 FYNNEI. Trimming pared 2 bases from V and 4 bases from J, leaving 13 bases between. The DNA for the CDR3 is TGTGCCAGCAGTGAACCAGGGGAGGGTGCAGATACGCAGTATTTT. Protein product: CASSEPGEGADTQYF.

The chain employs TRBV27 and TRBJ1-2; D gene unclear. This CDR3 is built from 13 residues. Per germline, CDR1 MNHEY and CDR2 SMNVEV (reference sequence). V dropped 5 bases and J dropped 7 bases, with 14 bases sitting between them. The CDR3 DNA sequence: TGTGCCAGCAGTCCTACTGCGGACGTTGGCTACACCTTC. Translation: CASSPTADVGYTF.

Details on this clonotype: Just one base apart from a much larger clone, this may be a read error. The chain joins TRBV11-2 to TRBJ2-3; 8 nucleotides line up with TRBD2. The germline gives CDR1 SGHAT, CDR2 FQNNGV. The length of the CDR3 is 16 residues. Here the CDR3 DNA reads TGTGCCGGCAGCTTATGGGTAGCGGGGTCCAGGGATACGCAGTATTTT. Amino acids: CAGSLWVAGSRDTQYF.

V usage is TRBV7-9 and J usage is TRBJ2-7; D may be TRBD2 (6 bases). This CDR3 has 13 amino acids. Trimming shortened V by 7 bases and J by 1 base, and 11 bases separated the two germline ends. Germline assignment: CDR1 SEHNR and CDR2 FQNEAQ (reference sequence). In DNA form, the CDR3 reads TGTGCCAGCAACCGAGGAGGGTCCTACGAGCAGTACTTC. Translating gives CASNRGGSYEQYF.

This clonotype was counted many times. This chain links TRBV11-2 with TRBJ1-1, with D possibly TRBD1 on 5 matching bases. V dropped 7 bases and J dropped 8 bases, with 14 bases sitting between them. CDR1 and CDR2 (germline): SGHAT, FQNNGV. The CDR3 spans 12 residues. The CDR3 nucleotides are TGTGCCAGCAACCGGGGGGGGATAGAAGCTTTCTTT. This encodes CASNRGGIEAFF.

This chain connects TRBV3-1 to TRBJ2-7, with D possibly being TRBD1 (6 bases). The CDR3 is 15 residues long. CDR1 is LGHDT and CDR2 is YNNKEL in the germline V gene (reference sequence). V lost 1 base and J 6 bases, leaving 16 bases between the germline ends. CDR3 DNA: TGTGCCAGCAGCCAAGGACACAAAGGGGGACGCGAGCAGTACTTC. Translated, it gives CASSQGHKGGREQYF.

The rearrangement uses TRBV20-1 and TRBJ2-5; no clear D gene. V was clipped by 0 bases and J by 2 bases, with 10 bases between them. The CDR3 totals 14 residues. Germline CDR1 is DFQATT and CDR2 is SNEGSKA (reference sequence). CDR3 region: CSARDPGPQETQYF. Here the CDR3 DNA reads TGCAGTGCTAGAGACCCAGGCCCACAAGAGACCCAGTACTTC.

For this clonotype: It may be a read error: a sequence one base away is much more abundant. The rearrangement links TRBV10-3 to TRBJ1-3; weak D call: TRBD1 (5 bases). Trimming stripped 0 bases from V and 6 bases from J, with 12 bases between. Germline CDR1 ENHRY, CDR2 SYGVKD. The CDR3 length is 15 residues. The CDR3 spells CAISESGDTENTIYF. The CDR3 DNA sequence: TGTGCCATCAGTGAGTCGGGGGATACTGAAAACACCATATATTTT.

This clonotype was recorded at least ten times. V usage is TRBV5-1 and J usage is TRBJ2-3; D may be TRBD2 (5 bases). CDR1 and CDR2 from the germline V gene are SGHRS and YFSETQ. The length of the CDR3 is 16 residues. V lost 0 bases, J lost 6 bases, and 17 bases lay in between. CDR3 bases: TGCGCCAGCAGCTTGGTAATCGGGGATTGGGCGGATACGCAGTATTTT. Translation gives CASSLVIGDWADTQYF.

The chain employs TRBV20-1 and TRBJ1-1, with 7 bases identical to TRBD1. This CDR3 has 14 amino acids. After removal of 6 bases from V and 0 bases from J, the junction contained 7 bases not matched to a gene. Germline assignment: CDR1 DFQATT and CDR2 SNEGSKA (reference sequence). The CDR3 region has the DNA TGCAGTGCCTACCTCCAGGGGGTGAACACTGAAGCTTTCTTT. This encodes CSAYLQGVNTEAFF.

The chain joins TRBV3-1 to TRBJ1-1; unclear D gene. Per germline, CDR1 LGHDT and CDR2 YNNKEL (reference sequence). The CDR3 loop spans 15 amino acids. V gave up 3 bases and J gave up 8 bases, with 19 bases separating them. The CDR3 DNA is TGTGCCAGCAGCCACGTCCCGTCCTCAATGGGAGAAGCTTTCTTT. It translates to CASSHVPSSMGEAFF.

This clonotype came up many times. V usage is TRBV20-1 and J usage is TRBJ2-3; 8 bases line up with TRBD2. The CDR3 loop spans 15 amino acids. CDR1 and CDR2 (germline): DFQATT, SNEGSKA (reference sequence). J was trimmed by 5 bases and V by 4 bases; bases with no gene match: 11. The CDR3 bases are TGCAGTGCTACCCGACCGAGCGGGGGCATAGATACGCAGTATTTT. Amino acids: CSATRPSGGIDTQYF.

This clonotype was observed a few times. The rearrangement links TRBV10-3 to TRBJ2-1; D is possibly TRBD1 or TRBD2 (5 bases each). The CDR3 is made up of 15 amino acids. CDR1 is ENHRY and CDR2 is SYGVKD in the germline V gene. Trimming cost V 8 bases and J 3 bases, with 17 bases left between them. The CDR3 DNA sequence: TGTGCCATCGGGACGGGAACGGGCAGCTACAATGAGCAGTTCTTC. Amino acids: CAIGTGTGSYNEQFF.

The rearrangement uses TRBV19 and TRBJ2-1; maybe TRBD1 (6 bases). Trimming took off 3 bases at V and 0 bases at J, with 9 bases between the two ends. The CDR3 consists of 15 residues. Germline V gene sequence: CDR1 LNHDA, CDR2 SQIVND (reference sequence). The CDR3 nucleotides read TGTGCCAGTAGTATCACAGGGAGCTCCTACAATGAGCAGTTCTTC. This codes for CASSITGSSYNEQFF.

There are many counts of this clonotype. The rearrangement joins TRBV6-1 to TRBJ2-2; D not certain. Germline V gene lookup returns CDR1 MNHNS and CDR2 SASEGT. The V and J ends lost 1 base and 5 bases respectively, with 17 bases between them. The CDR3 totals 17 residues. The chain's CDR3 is CASSEGPFKRRTGELFF. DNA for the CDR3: TGTGCCAGCAGTGAAGGCCCATTCAAGCGCCGGACCGGGGAGCTGTTTTTT.

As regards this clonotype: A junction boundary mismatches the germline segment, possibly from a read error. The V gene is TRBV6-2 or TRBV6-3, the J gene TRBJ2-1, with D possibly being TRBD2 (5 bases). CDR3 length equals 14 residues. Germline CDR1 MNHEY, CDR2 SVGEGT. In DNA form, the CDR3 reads TGTGCCTGCAGTTGGCGGACTCCCTACAATGAGCAGTTCTTC. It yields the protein CACSWRTPYNEQFF.

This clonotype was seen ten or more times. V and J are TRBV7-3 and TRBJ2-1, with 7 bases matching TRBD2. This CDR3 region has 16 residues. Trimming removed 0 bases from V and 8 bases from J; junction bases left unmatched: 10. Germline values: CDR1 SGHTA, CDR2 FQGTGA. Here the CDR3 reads CASSLTTGRGLDEQFF. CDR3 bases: TGTGCCAGCAGCTTAACGACCGGGCGGGGGTTGGATGAGCAGTTCTTC. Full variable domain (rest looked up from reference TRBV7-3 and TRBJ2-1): GAGVSQTPSNKVTEKGKYVELRCDPISGHTALYWYRQSLGQGPEFLIYFQGTGAADDSGLPNDRFFAVRPEGSVSTLKIQRTERGDSAVYLCASSLTTGRGLDEQFFGPGTRLTVL.

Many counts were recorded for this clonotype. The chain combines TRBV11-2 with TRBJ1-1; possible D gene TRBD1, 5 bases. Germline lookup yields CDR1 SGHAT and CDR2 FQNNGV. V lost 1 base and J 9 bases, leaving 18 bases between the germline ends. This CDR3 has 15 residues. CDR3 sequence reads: CASSLGLGQGVKAFF. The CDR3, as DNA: TGTGCCAGCAGCTTAGGTCTGGGGCAGGGAGTAAAAGCTTTCTTT.

CDR3 coding DNA: TGTGCCAGCAGTTACAAACCGACAGGGTATACTGAAGCTTTCTTT. Protein product: CASSYKPTGYTEAFF. This sequence joins TRBV6-9 and TRBJ1-1; 7 bases match TRBD1. In germline, CDR1 is MNHGY, CDR2 SVAAGI. The ends lost 3 bases at V and 5 bases at J; junction bases unmatched: 9. There are 15 residues in the CDR3.

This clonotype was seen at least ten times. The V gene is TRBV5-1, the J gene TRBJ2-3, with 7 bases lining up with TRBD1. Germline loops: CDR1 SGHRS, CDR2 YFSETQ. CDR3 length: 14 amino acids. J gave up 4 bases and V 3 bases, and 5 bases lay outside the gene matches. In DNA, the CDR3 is TGCGCCAGCAGCTCTCGGGACAGCCCAGATACGCAGTATTTT. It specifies CASSSRDSPDTQYF.

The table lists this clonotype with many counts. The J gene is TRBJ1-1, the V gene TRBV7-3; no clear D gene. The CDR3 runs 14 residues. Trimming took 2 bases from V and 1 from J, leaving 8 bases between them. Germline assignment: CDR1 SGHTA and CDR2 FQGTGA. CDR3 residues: CASSLPLGNTEAFF. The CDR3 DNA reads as TGTGCCAGCAGCTTACCCCTGGGGAACACTGAAGCTTTCTTT.

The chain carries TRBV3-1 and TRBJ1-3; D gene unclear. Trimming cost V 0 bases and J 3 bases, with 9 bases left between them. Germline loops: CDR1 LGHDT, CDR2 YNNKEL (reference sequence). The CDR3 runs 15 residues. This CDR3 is CASSQETSIGNTIYF. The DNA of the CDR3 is TGTGCCAGCAGCCAAGAAACCTCAATTGGAAACACCATATATTTT. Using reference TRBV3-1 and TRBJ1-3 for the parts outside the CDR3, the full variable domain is DTAVSQTPKYLVTQMGNDKSIKCEQNLGHDTMYWYKQDSKKFLKIMFSYNNKELIINETVPNRFSPKSPDKAHLNLHINSLELGDSAVYFCASSQETSIGNTIYFGEGSWLTVV.